This T cell receptor (beta chain) originates from a study of T cells after yellow fever vaccination. Study-level information: Four memory subsets, EM, EMRA, CM and Tscm, were sorted by CD3, CD45RA, CCR7, CD95.

It was through 5'RACE template switching that TCR cDNA was made, with a universal primer site and UMIs added. TCRdb passed the 5' RACE reads through MiXCR, listing each CDR3 protein once. There are about 58,000 distinct CDR3 sequences in the sample; about 5.2% occur only once, and 30% to 35% lies in the top ten. General study results and limits: A small share of clonotypes appeared in both CD4 and CD8 compartments. Post-booster repertoires again held most primary-vaccination clones (about 95% CD4, 80% to 90% CD8).

The sequencing here drew on PBMCs, either bulk or a sorted T-cell subset (CD4+, CD8+, memory, or dextramer-sorted; not recorded which), taken on the day of the yellow fever booster vaccination. The source of this sequence is a man younger than 35 who received the YFV17D yellow fever vaccine.

The CDR3 here is CASSQELGSGNTGELFF. In DNA, the CDR3 is TGTGCCAGCAGCCAAGAACTTGGTAGCGGAAACACCGGGGAGCTGTTTTTT. The chain couples TRBV4-2 to TRBJ2-2, with a tentative D call TRBD2 (6 bases). Trimming took off 0 bases at V and 2 bases at J, with 13 bases between the two ends. This CDR3 region has 17 residues. CDR1 is LGHNA, CDR2 YNFKEQ, per germline.